This record covers a single T cell receptor (beta chain). Its antigen is unknown. The sample comes from a study of blood T cells in healthy people across ages. About the study: Per every two T cells, about one barcoded beta molecule was captured by template switching. Whole-study findings and limits: TCR beta diversity per million T cells fell roughly linearly with age. Naive T cell percentage strongly correlated with TCR beta diversity.

V was clipped by 5 bases and J by 5 bases; unmatched bases: 9. Germline values: CDR1 MGHDK, CDR2 SYGVNS. The length of the CDR3 is 14 residues. It was with a sample-barcoded 5' primer and a J-beta primer mix that a second PCR of roughly 6 to 11 cycles was run. Each CDR3 protein gets one entry after TCRdb re-called the 5' RACE reads with MiXCR. This table has about 1.4 million distinct CDR3 sequences, approximately 60% appearing once. The sequencing input was blood. The source of this sequence is a man aged 18 to 29 in good health. The chain uses TRBV25-1 and TRBJ2-7; 7 nucleotides match TRBD1. Here the CDR3 reads CASSRTGIGDEQYF. The CDR3 coding sequence is TGTGCCAGCAGTCGGACAGGAATAGGGGACGAGCAGTACTTC.